This section outlines one T cell receptor beta chain sequence together with its context. V lost 4 bases and J lost 3; bases outside the gene matches: 10. The CDR3 is 16 residues long. Per the germline V gene, CDR1 is LGHDT and CDR2 is YNNKEL (reference sequence). This record comes from a study of blood T cell repertoires in COVID-19. The overall study: Samples came from the United States, Italy and Spain, spanning acute and convalescent COVID-19. Sources were T cells, B-cell-depleted T cells, or PBMCs; the material itself was cDNA or gDNA.

Ages ranged from about 18 to 89 years, with residence in about two dozen US areas. As originally analysed: The authors estimated nucleated cell counts from reference gene primer amplification. Sequencing used immunoSEQ multiplex PCR; TCRdb keeps in-frame clones, though not all of them. That table gives V, J and clone size, and the DNA gave D and trimming. The repertoire holds approximately 300,000 clones, with about 90% as singletons. Specimen: PBMCs or T cells enriched from blood (not recorded which). This clonotype was obtained from a young woman with acute COVID-19. The chain joins TRBV3-1 (or the pseudogene TRBV3-2) to TRBJ1-1; 8 nucleotides match TRBD1. The CDR3 DNA sequence: TGTGCCAGCAGCCTATCAGGGGGCGCCCTTGACACTGAAGCTTTCTTT. Encoded protein: CASSLSGGALDTEAFF.